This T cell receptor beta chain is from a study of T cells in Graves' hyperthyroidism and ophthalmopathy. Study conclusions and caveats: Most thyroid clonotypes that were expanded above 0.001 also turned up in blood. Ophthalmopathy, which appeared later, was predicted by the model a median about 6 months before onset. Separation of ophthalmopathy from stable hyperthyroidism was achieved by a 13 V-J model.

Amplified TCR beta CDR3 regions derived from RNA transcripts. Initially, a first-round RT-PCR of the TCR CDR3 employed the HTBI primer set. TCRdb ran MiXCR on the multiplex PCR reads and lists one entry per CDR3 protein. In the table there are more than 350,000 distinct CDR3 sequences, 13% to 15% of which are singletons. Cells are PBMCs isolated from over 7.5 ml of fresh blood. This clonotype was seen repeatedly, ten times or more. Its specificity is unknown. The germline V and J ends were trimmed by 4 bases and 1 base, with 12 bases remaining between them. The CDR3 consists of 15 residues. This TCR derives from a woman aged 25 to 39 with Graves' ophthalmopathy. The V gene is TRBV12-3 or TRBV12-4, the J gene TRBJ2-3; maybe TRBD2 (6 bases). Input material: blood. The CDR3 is CASSSRRGRTDTQYF. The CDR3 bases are TGTGCCAGCAGTTCAAGGCGGGGACGCACAGATACGCAGTATTTT.